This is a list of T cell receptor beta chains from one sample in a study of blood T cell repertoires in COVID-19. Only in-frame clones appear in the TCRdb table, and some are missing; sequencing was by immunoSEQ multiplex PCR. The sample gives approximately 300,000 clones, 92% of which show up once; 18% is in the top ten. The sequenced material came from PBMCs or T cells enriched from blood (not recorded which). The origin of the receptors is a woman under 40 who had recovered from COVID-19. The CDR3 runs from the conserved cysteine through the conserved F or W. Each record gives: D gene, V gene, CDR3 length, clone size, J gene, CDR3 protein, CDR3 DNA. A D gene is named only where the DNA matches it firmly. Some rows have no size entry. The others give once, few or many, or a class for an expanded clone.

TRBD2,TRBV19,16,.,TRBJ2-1,CASSSSGLSSYNEQFF,TGTGCCAGTAGTTCTAGCGGGCTCAGCTCCTACAATGAGCAGTTCTTC
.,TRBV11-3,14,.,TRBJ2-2,CASSAYLALGELFF,TGTGCCAGCAGCGCATACCTAGCGCTCGGGGAGCTGTTTTTT
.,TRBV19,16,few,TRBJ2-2,CASSTRGGTNTGELFF,TGTGCCAGTAGTACCCGTGGGGGGACGAACACCGGGGAGCTGTTTTTT
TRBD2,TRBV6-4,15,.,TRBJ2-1,CASSDGTSLLNEQFF,TGTGCCAGCAGTGACGGGACTAGTCTTTTGAATGAGCAGTTCTTC
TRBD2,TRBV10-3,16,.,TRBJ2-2,CAITGQAGGPDGELFF,TGTGCCATCACCGGACAAGCGGGAGGGCCGGACGGGGAGCTGTTTTTT
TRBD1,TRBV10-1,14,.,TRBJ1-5,CASSGQGRNQPQHF,TGCGCCAGCAGTGGACAGGGAAGAAATCAGCCCCAGCATTTT
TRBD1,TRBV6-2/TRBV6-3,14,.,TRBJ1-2,CASSPRTGGYGYTF,TGTGCCAGCAGTCCACGGACAGGGGGCTATGGCTACACCTTC
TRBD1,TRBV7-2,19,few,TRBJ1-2,CASSLAFDRGSEANYGYTF,TGTGCCAGCAGCTTAGCCTTCGACAGGGGGTCCGAAGCTAACTATGGCTACACCTTC
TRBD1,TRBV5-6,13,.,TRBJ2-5,CASSGTGEETQYF,TGTGCCAGCAGTGGGACAGGGGAAGAGACCCAGTACTTC
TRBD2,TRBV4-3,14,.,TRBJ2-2,CASSNGLVFGELFF,TGCGCCAGCAGCAACGGACTAGTCTTCGGGGAGCTGTTTTTT
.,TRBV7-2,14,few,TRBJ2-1,CASSLLGTSNEQFF,TGTGCCAGCAGCTTATTAGGGACATCCAATGAGCAGTTCTTC
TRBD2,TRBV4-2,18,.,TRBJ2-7,CASSQDPTSGRGPYEQYF,TGTGCCAGCAGCCAAGATCCAACTAGCGGGAGGGGGCCCTACGAGCAGTACTTC
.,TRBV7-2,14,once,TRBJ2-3,CASSAPVGGAKQYF,TGTGCCAGCAGCGCCCCGGTGGGCGGGGCCAAGCAGTATTTT
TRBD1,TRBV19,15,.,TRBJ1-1,CASRIRRQGNTEAFF,TGTGCCAGTAGAATAAGGAGACAGGGAAACACTGAAGCTTTCTTT
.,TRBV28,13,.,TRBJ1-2,CASSLGGRYGYTF,TGTGCCAGCAGTTTAGGAGGTAGATATGGCTACACCTTC
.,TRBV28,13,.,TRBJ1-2,CASSQDRPYGYTF,TGTGCCAGCAGCCAGGACAGACCATATGGCTACACCTTC
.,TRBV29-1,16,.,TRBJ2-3,CSVEDRQRVSTDTQYF,TGCAGCGTTGAAGATCGGCAGCGGGTCAGCACAGATACGCAGTATTTT
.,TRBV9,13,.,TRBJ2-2,CASSVGEAGELFF,TGTGCCAGCAGCGTAGGGGAGGCCGGGGAGCTGTTTTTT